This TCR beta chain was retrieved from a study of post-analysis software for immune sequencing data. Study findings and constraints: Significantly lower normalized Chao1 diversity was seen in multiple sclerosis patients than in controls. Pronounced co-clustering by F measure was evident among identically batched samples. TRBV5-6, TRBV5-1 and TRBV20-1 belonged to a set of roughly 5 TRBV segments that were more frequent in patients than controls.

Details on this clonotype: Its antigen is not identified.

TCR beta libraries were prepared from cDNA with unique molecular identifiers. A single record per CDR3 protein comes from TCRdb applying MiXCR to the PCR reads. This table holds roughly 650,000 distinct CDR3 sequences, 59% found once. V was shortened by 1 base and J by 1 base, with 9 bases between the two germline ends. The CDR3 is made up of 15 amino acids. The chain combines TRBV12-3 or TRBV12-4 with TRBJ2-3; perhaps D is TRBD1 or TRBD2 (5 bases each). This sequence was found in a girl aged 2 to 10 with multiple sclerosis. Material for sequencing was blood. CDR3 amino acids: CASSLDGGGTDTQYF. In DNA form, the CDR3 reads TGTGCCAGCAGTTTAGATGGGGGAGGCACAGATACGCAGTATTTT.